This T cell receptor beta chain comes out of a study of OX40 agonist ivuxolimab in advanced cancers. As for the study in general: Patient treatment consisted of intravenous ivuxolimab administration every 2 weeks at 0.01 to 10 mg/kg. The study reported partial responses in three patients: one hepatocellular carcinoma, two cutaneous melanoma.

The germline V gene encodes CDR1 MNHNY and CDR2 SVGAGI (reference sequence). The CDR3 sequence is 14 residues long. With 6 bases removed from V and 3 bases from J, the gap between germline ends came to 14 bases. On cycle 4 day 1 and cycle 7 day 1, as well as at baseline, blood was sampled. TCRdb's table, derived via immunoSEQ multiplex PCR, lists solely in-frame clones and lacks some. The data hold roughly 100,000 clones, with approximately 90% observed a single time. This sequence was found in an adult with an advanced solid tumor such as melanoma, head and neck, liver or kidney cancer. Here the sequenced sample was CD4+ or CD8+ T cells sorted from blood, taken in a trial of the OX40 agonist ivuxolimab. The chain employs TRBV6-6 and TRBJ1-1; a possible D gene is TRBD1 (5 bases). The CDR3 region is CASRSEQVDTEAFF. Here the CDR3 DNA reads TGTGCCAGCAGGTCCGAACAGGTAGACACTGAAGCTTTCTTT.